At least ten counts were recorded for the clone carrying this T cell receptor beta chain. Its target is not known. V was trimmed by 3 bases and J by 7 bases, leaving 22 bases between them. Germline V gives CDR1 LGHDT, CDR2 YNNKEL (reference sequence). The CDR3 covers 16 residues. This entry belongs to a study of spatial heterogeneity in lung cancer. Findings of the study overall: Counts that tracked tumor mutation counts were those of expanded intratumoral alpha and beta TCRs.

Noted time point: sample taken at primary tumor resection. Donors were over 70 untreated early-stage non-small cell lung cancer patients. Unique molecular identifiers, one per molecule, were present on every TCR cDNA molecule. TCRdb independently ran MiXCR on the 5' RACE reads; one entry per CDR3 protein. The sample contains around 8,800 distinct CDR3 sequences, around 5% of which appear only once. The origin of this receptor is a female donor with early-stage non-small cell lung cancer. The input for sequencing was lung tumor tissue, taken at surgery. The chain carries TRBV3-1 and TRBJ2-7, with D unclear. The DNA for the CDR3 is TGTGCCAGCAGCCAGGCCTCGATGGGATACATCGGGGAGCAGTACTTC. Its translation is CASSQASMGYIGEQYF.